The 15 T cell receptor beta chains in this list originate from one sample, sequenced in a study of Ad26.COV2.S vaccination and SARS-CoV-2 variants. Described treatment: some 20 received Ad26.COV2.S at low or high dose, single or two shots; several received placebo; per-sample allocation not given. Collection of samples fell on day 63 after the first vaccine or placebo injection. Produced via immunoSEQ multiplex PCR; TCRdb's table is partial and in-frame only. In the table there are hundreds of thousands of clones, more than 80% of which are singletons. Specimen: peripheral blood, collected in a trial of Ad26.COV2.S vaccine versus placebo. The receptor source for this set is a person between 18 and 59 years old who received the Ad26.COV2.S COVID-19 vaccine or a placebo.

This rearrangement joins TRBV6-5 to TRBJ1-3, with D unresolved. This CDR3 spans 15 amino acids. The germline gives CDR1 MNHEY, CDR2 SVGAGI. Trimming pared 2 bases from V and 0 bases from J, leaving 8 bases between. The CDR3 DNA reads TGTGCCAGCAGTTACGCCGGCATCTCTGGAAACACCATATATTTT. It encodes CASSYAGISGNTIYF.

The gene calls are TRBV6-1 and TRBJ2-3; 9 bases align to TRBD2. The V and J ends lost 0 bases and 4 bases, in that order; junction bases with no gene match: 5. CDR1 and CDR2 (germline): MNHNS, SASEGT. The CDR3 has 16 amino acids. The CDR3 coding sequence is TGTGCCAGCAGTGAAGCGGGTAGCGGGAGTTCAGATACGCAGTATTTT. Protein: CASSEAGSGSSDTQYF.

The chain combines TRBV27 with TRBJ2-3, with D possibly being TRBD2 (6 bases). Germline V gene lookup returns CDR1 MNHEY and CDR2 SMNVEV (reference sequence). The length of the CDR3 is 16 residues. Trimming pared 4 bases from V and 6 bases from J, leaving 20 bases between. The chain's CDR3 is CASSYPPGGGRDTQYF. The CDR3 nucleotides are TGTGCCAGCAGTTACCCCCCCGGGGGAGGACGGGATACGCAGTATTTT.

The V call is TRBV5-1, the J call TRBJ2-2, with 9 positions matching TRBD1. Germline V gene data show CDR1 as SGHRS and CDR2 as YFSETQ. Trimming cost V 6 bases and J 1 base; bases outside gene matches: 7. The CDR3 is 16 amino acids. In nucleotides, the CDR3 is TGCGCCAGCAAGTCCCCGGGACAGGGGAACACCGGGGAGCTGTTTTTT. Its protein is CASKSPGQGNTGELFF.

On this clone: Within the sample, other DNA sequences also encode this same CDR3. CDR3 region: CASRAGGNTGELFF. Here the CDR3 DNA reads TGCGCCAGCAGGGCCGGAGGGAACACCGGGGAGCTGTTTTTT. The chain links TRBV5-1 to TRBJ2-2; D might be TRBD2 (5 bases). CDR3 length equals 14 residues. Trimming cost V 5 bases and J 1 base, with 9 bases left between them. CDR1 is SGHRS and CDR2 is YFSETQ in the germline V gene.

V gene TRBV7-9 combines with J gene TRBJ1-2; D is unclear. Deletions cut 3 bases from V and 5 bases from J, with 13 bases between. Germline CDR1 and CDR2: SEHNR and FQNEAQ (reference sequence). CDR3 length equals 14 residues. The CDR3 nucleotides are TGTGCCAGCAGCTTGGCCGGCTCGGGGTATGGCTACACCTTC. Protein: CASSLAGSGYGYTF. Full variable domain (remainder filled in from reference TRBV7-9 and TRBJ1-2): DTGVSQNPRHKITKRGQNVTFRCDPISEHNRLYWYRQTLGQGPEFLTYFQNEAQLEKSRLLSDRFSAERPKGSFSTLEIQRTEQGDSAMYLCASSLAGSGYGYTFGSGTRLTVV.

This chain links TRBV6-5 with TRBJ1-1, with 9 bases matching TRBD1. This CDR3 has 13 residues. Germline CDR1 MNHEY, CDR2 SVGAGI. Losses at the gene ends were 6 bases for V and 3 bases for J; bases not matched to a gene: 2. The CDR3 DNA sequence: TGTGCCAGCAGATGGGACAGGGACACTGAAGCTTTCTTT. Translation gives CASRWDRDTEAFF.

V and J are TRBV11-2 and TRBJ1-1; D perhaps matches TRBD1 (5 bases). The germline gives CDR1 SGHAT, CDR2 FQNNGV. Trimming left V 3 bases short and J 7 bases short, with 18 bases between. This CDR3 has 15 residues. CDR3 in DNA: TGTGCCAGCAGCTTCCCCTCTCAGGCCGGGGGTGAAGCTTTCTTT. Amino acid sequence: CASSFPSQAGGEAFF.

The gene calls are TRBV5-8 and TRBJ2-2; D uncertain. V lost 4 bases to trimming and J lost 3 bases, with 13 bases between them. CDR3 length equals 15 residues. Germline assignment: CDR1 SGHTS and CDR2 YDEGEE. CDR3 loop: CASSLDGLYTGELFF. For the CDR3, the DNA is TGTGCCAGCAGCCTGGATGGGCTATACACCGGGGAGCTGTTTTTT.

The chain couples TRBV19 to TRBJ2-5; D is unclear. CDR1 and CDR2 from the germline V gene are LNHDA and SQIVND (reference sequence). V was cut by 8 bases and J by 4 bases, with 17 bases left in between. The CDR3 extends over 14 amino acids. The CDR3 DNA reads TGTGCCAGTTCAGAAGATTTGCGTCGAGAGACCCAGTACTTC. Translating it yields CASSEDLRRETQYF. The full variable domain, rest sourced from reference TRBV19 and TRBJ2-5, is DGGITQSPKYLFRKEGQNVTLSCEQNLNHDAMYWYRQDPGQGLRLIYYSQIVNDFQKGDIAEGYSVSREKKESFPLTVTSAQKNPTAFYLCASSEDLRRETQYFGPGTRLLVL.

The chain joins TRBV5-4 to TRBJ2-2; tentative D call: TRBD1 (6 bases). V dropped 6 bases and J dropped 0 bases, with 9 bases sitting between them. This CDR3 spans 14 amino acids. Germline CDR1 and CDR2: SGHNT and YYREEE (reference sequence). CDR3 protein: CASTRTANTGELFF. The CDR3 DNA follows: TGTGCCAGCACCAGGACAGCGAACACCGGGGAGCTGTTTTTT.

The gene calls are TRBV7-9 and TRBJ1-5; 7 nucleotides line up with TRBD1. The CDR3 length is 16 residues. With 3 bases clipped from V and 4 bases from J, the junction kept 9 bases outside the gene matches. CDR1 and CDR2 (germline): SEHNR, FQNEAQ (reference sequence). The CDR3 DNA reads TGTGCCAGCAGCTTCTATTCTGGGACAGAAAATCAGCCCCAGCATTTT. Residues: CASSFYSGTENQPQHF.

Here the CDR3 reads CASSIQASGGSDTQYF. The CDR3 nucleotides are TGTGCCAGTAGTATTCAGGCTAGCGGGGGGTCAGATACGCAGTATTTT. V and J are TRBV19 and TRBJ2-3; TRBD2 matches at 11 bases. Germline V gene lookup returns CDR1 LNHDA and CDR2 SQIVND (reference sequence). After removal of 3 bases from V and 4 bases from J, the junction contained 6 bases not matched to a gene. The CDR3 is 16 amino acids.

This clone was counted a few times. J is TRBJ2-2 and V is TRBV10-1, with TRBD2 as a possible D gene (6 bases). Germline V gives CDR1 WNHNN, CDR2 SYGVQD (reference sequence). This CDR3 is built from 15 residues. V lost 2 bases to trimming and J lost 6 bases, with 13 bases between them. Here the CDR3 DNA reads TGCGCCAGCAGTGAGGGGACTCAGGGCGCCGGGGAGCTGTTTTTT. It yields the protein CASSEGTQGAGELFF.

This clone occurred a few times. The CDR3 sequence is CASSARTGNTEAFF. CDR3 nucleotides: TGCGCCAGCAGCGCCCGGACAGGGAACACTGAAGCTTTCTTT. The chain carries TRBV5-1 and TRBJ1-1; 7 bases are a match to TRBD1. V trimming: 4 bases; J trimming: 1 base; junction bases outside the gene matches: 4. Germline CDR1 reads SGHRS; CDR2 reads YFSETQ. The CDR3 is 14 amino acids.